The TCR beta chain under discussion was sequenced for a study of blood T cells in healthy people across ages (dated by TCRdb to 2014 to 2015). Regarding the research as a whole: In model experiments, template switching captured about one uniquely barcoded TCR beta cDNA molecule for every two T cells. To track age-related changes in TCR beta repertoire diversity, the study relied on deep sequencing normalized with unique cDNA molecular identifiers. For two donors (one aged 18 to 29 and one aged 80 or older), the study analyzed two additional independent replicas of 1 million unique cDNA reads from the same blood draw. The donors were split into four age groups: young (average approximately 16 years), middle-aged (39), aged (approximately 59) and long-lived (more than 80). To avoid experimental bias, donors of different ages were distributed randomly across sequencing lanes.

Libraries were constructed by 5' RACE. The instrument was an Illumina HiSeq 2500. A second PCR of roughly 7 to 11 cycles was performed with a sample-barcoded 5' primer and a J-beta primer mix. A unique molecular identifier was introduced onto each TCR beta cDNA molecule by a template-switch 5' adaptor carrying 12 random nucleotides. At least 2.5 million CDR3-containing paired-end reads were obtained from each sample. All of the RNA was converted into first-strand cDNA using the Mint cDNA synthesis kit, with a TRBC-specific oligonucleotide serving as the primer. Following uracil-DNA glycosylase treatment, all cDNA underwent a first 18-cycle PCR with the universal primers M1SS and BC2_uni_R. In the source study's methods: For normalization, 1 million high-quality reads were randomly selected from each sample, with every read carrying a distinct molecular identifier. Instead of being binned into consensus sequences, reads that shared molecular identifiers were thrown out. MiTCR, with a Q25 quality threshold and the strictest error-elimination algorithm, was used for CDR3 identification, clonotype clustering and error correction. A nonparametric unseen species model with Euler transformation was used to estimate lower-bound total TCR beta diversity. TCRdb applied fastp at Q25 and MiXCR to the public reads, then kept only in-frame beta chains. Identical CDR3 proteins give one entry, which carries the most common genes and DNA. TCRdb, rather than the study authors, made the V and J calls. Within this sample are hundreds of thousands of distinct CDR3 sequences, with more than 40% of them counted one time only. In total, the top ten clones hold around a third of the sample.

This clonotype was detected only a few times. Its antigen is still unknown. There are no base qualities to consult, and no much larger clone falls within one base. The donors were roughly 39 Caucasian individuals from Russia, aged roughly 6 to 100 years, who were systemically healthy. Each donor gave around 9 milliliters of peripheral blood, collected into EDTA-treated Vacutainer tubes. Ficoll-Paque density-gradient centrifugation was used to isolate PBMCs, with at least 6 million obtained per sample. Trizol reagent was used to extract total RNA from the PBMCs, yielding at least 5 micrograms per sample. For every donor, flow cytometry on a PBMC aliquot measured the percentage of naive CD45RAhigh/CD27high T cells. What the authors observed across the whole study: Total diversity estimates from one million sequenced T cells were considered lower bounds and underestimates. Observed TCR beta diversity per million T cells fell roughly linearly with age, and a significant reduction was already apparent by age approximately 40. Compared with the aged group, more naive CD4+ T cells, fewer expanded clones and increased TCR diversity were shown by the long-lived group, suggesting age selection. Observed TCR beta diversity correlated strongly with the percentage of naive T cells measured by flow cytometry. Because the CMV infection status of the donors was unknown, age-related changes in expanded clonotypes may potentially have been confounded. Bulk unsorted PBMC profiling prevented conclusive comparison of naive and antigen-experienced compartments.

Source material: blood. The sequence came from a woman aged 60-70 years in good health.

For the CDR3, the sequence is CASSLDRTSVYNEQFF. The nucleotide sequence reads as follows: TGTGCCAGCAGCTTAGACCGGACTAGCGTGTACAATGAGCAGTTCTTC. Recombination linked TRBV13 to TRBJ2-1, with 9 junctional bases fitting TRBD2. Per the germline V gene (reference sequence), PRHDT is the CDR1 and FYEKMQ is the CDR2. Relative to germline, V is missing 1 base and J is missing 4 bases, with 5 bases of the junction outside any gene match. Spanning cysteine to phenylalanine, the CDR3 consists of 16 amino acids. The CDR3 DNA has 48 bases and is translated from base 1.